This T cell receptor beta chain was retrieved from a study of control samples from healthy donors and cancer patients. TCRdb's table, derived via immunoSEQ multiplex PCR, lists solely in-frame clones and lacks some. The repertoire consists of approximately 100,000 clones, with more than 75% occurring once and the leading ten covering about 2.1%. Note on this clone: An end of the junction does not agree with germline; a read error may underlie this.

Sequencing was performed on blood. The sequence came from a woman aged 40 to 55 in good health.

CDR3 nucleotides: TGTGCTAGTGGCTTGGGACTAGCGGGGGGTTCAGATACGCAGTATTTT. This translates into CASGLGLAGGSDTQYF. V gene TRBV12-5 combines with J gene TRBJ2-3, with 15 bases aligning to TRBD2. CDR3 size: 16 residues. Germline V CDR1 and CDR2: LGHNT, FRNRAP.